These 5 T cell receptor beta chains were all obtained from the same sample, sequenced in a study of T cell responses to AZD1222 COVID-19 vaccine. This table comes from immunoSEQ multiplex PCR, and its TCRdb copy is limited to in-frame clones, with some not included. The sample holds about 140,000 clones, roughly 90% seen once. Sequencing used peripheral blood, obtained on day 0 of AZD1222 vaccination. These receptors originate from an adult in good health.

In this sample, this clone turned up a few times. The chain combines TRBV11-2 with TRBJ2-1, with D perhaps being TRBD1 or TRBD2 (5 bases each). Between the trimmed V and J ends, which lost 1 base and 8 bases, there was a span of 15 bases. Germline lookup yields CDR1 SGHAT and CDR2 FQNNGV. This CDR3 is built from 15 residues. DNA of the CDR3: TGTGCCAGCAGCTTAGTGGGGTGGGGGAACCATGAGCAGTTCTTC. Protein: CASSLVGWGNHEQFF.

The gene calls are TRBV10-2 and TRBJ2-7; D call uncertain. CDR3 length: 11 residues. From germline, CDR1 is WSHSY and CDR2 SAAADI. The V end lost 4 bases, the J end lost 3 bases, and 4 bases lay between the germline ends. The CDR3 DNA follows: TGCGCCAGCAGTGGAATCTACGAGCAGTACTTC. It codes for CASSGIYEQYF.

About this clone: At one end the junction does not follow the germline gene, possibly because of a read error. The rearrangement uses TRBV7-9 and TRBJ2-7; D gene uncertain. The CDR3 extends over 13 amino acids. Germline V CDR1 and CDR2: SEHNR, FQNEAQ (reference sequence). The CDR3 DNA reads TGTGCCAGCAGCTTAGTAGAGAATAACCTCTCGCTCTTC. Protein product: CASSLVENNLSLF. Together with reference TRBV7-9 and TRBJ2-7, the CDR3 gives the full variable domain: DTGVSQNPRHKITKRGQNVTFRCDPISEHNRLYWYRQTLGQGPEFLTYFQNEAQLEKSRLLSDRFSAERPKGSFSTLEIQRTEQGDSAMYLCASSLVENNLSLFGPGTRLTVT.

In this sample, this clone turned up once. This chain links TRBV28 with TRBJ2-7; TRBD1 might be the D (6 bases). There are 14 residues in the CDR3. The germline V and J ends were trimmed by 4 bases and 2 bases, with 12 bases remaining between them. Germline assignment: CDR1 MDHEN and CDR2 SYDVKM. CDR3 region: CASSSQGSTYEQYF. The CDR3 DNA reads TGTGCCAGCAGTTCACAGGGTTCAACCTACGAGCAGTACTTC.

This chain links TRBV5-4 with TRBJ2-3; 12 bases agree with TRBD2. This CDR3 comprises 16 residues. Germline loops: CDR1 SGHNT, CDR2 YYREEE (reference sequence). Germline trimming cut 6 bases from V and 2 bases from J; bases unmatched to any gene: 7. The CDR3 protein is CASTQTSGRVTDTQYF. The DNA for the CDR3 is TGTGCCAGCACCCAGACTAGCGGGAGAGTCACAGATACGCAGTATTTT.